This T cell receptor beta chain was documented in a study of blood T cell repertoires in COVID-19. For the study at large: Samples came from the United States, Italy and Spain, spanning acute and convalescent COVID-19. PBMCs, B-cell-depleted T cells, or T cells were the source of the cDNA or gDNA that made up the material.

CDR1 is MNHNY and CDR2 is SVGAGI in the germline V gene (reference sequence). CDR3 length equals 14 residues. V gave up 0 bases and J gave up 7 bases; unmatched junction bases: 0. Per the authors' pipeline: For nucleated cells, counts were estimated from reference gene primer amplification. Profiled with immunoSEQ multiplex PCR; TCRdb holds only in-frame clones, not every one. The V and J calls and clone size were taken over from that table, and D and trimming were inferred from the DNA. The data hold approximately 46,000 clones, with approximately 82% observed a single time. This clone was detected only once.

The V gene is TRBV6-6, the J gene TRBJ1-6, with 7 bases aligning to TRBD1. The sequence derives from a woman in her seventies with acute or convalescent COVID-19. Sequences were obtained from peripheral blood. The CDR3 bases are TGTGCCAGCAGTTACTCAGGGGGCAATTCACCCCTCCACTTT. Protein: CASSYSGGNSPLHF.